This TCR beta chain emerged from a study of T cell clusters in autoimmune cytopenias. Overall study results and limits: A dominant lymphoma-associated repertoire apparently masked the cluster-lack signature in secondary cytopenia versus chronic lymphocytic leukemia.

Multiplex touch-down PCR amplified TRB using TRB-A and TRB-B pools in one tube. TCRdb derives one entry per CDR3 protein from the multiplex PCR reads, leaving out DNA. The repertoire table contains fewer than 15,000 distinct CDR3 sequences. Notes on this clonotype: Its antigen is currently unknown.

TRB amplification used approximately 250 ng of peripheral blood genomic DNA. Material for sequencing was peripheral blood. This receptor was identified in a human donor with an autoimmune cytopenia or autoimmune hepatitis (not recorded which).

CDR3 region: CASSENTGDYGYTF. This rearrangement joins TRBV6-5 to TRBJ1-2; the D call from TCRdb, TRBD1, cannot be confirmed without DNA. Germline V gives CDR1 MNHEY, CDR2 SVGAGI. The CDR3 spans 14 residues.